This T cell receptor beta chain was sequenced during a study of blood T cell repertoires in COVID-19. Study at large: In each case, the material was cDNA or gDNA derived from T cells, B-cell-depleted T cells, or PBMCs.

In the study's own analysis: It was from reference gene primer amplification that nucleated cell counts were estimated. Clones were sequenced by immunoSEQ multiplex PCR, and TCRdb holds only the in-frame ones, with some missing. V and J calls and clone size are copied from that table; D and trimming were computed from the DNA. The table has about 230,000 clones, about nine tenths seen once. V was pared by 6 bases and J by 10 bases, with 8 bases of the junction left unmatched. Germline CDR1 reads SNHLY; CDR2 reads FYNNEI. CDR3 length: 15 amino acids. The TCR comes from a man under 40 with COVID-19, enrolled during active disease. The rearrangement links TRBV2 to TRBJ2-1, with TRBD2 identical over 14 bases. Material for sequencing was peripheral blood. The CDR3 reads CASRSGTSGRGEQFF. DNA of the CDR3: TGTGCCAGCAGGTCCGGGACTAGCGGGAGAGGCGAGCAGTTCTTC.